A selection of T cell receptor beta chains follows, all from one sample in a study of blood T cell repertoires in COVID-19. The protocol was immunoSEQ multiplex PCR, while the TCRdb copy is restricted to in-frame clones and leaves out a portion. This sample has 25,000 to 35,000 clones, with roughly 87% found just once. The material sequenced was peripheral blood. These TCRs come from a man aged 55-75 years with COVID-19, enrolled during active disease. Each CDR3 is given with its conserved first and last residue. Fields, in order: clone size, V gene, CDR3 protein. For some rows the clone size is stated as once, few or many, or as a class when expanded; others skip it.

. | TRBV5-1 | CASSSGQGDSPLHF
. | TRBV27 | CASSLFSGRATEQFF
few | TRBV28 | CASSFYSRGLYEQYF
. | TRBV4-1 | CASKDPQGLSLPGDTQYF
. | TRBV27 | CASRGDHSNQPQHF
. | TRBV4-3 | CASSQGRGFDYYGYTF
. | TRBV24-1 | CATSDHNSGNTIYF
. | TRBV29-1 | CSVAGSAKNIQYF
. | TRBV7-9 | CASSRGTGVSLGVTDTQYF
. | TRBV4-1 | CASSQLAGPAYEQYF
. | TRBV7-2 | CASSPGQYYEQYF
. | TRBV28 | CASSGGQGVEQYF
. | TRBV3-1/TRBV3-2 | CASSSHSGAEAFF
. | TRBV27 | CASRRRGANTGELFF
once | TRBV4-3 | CASSQDYGAGIFTYEQYF
. | TRBV4-3 | CASSPYAGPDGEQFF
once | TRBV7-3 | CASSLGTGLKQPQHF
few | TRBV9 | CASSTSGGLAGQETQYF
. | TRBV2 | CASLQASYEQYF
. | TRBV5-4 | CASSSSSSPADTQYF
. | TRBV6-6 | CASSYSTGTQETQYF
. | TRBV28 | CASSSGQGIMYGYTF
. | TRBV9 | CASSVARDTEAFF
. | TRBV11-3 | CASSYSSGINTGELFF
. | TRBV6-5 | CASTRDGTGAYEQYF
. | TRBV9 | CASSVGSRNTEAFF
. | TRBV28 | CASSLSSYGYTF
. | TRBV29-1 | CSVAGGVNQPQHF
. | TRBV12-5 | CASGLGQGAPVEQFF
. | TRBV3-1/TRBV3-2 | CASSQVTGEGNEQYF
once | TRBV7-8 | CASSSYGMTPTYEQYF
. | TRBV18 | CASSRLSGADTQYF